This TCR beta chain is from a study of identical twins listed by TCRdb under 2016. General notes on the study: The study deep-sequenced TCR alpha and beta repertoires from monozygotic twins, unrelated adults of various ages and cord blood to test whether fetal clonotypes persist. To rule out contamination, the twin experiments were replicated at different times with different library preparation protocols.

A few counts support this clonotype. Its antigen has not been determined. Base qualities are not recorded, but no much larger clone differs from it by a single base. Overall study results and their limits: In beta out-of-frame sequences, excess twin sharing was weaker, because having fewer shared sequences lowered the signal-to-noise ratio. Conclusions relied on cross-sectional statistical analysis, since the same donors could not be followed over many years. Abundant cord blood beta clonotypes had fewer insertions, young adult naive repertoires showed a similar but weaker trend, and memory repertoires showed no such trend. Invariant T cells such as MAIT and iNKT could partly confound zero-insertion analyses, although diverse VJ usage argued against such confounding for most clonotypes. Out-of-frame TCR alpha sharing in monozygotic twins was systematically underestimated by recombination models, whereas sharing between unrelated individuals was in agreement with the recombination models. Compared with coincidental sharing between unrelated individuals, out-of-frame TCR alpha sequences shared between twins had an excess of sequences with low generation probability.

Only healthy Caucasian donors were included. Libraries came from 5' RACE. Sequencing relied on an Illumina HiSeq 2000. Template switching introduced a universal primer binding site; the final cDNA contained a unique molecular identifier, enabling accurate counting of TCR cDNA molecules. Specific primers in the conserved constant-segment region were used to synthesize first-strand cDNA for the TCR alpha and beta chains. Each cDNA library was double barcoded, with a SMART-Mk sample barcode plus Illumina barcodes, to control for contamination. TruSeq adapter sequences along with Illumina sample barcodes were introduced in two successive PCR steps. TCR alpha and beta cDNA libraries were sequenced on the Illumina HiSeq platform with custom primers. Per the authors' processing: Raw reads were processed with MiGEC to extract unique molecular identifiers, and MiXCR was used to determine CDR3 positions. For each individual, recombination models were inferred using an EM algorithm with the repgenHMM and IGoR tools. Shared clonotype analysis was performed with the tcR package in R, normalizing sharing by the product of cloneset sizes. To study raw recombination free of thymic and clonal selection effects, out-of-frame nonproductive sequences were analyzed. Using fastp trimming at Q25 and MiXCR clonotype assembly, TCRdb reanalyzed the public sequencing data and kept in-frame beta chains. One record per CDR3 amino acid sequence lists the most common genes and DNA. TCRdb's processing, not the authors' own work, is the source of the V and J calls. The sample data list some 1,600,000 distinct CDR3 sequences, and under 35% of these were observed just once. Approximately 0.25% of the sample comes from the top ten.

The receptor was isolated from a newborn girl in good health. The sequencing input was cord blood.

The DNA sequence reads TGTGCCAGCAGATGGGGGGAGGGCACTGAAGCTTTCTTT. Translated, it reads CASRWGEGTEAFF. This receptor chain uses TRBV27 and TRBJ1-1; perhaps TRBD1 is the D gene, with 5 bases matching. Measured from the cysteine to the phenylalanine, the CDR3 is 13 residues long. The kept DNA is CDR3 alone, 39 bases in frame from the first base. CDR1 MNHEY and CDR2 SMNVEV are derived from the germline V gene (reference sequence). The junction carries 12 bases between V and J, which are trimmed by 6 bases and 4 bases respectively.